This passage covers 25 T cell receptor beta chains from one sample sequenced in a study of regulatory T cells in long-lasting Graves disease. TCR beta libraries were built with iRepertoire HTBI primers and Arm-PCR of CDR3 regions. MiXCR, run by TCRdb on the multiplex PCR reads, gives a single entry per CDR3 protein. This sample has about 440,000 distinct CDR3 sequences, with under 15% found just once. Time point here: newly diagnosed GD, antithyroid drugs for less than 3 months. Researchers made the TCR library from RNA that was extracted from PBMCs. This sample was also put to use in a study of T cells in Graves' hyperthyroidism and ophthalmopathy.

Material: peripheral blood mononuclear cells (PBMCs), obtained at new diagnosis, from a patient treated with antithyroid drugs. These receptors originate from a woman in her twenties or thirties with Graves disease.

The V gene is TRBV24-1, the J gene TRBJ2-3; D call uncertain. Germline values: CDR1 KGHDR, CDR2 SFDVKD. Trimming took 5 bases from V and 2 from J, leaving 7 bases between them. The CDR3 has 13 residues. Here the CDR3 DNA reads TGTGCCACCAGTGGAACACTCACAGATACGCAGTATTTT. This codes for CATSGTLTDTQYF.

This clonotype has at least ten counts. The chain recombines TRBV12-3 or TRBV12-4 with TRBJ2-2; no firm D call. Trimming pared 3 bases from V and 5 bases from J, leaving 7 bases between. This CDR3 is 13 amino acids long. CDR3 nucleotides: TGTGCCAGCAGTTTTTCTGTTACCGGGGAGCTGTTTTTT. Translated: CASSFSVTGELFF.

This chain uses TRBV7-9 with TRBJ2-7, with D hard to call. The CDR3 extends over 11 amino acids. V lost 5 bases to trimming and J lost 6 bases, with 8 bases between them. In germline, CDR1 is SEHNR, CDR2 FQNEAQ (reference sequence). DNA of the CDR3: TGTGCCAGCAGCCAGAGCTTCGAGCAGTACTTC. Its protein product is CASSQSFEQYF.

This clonotype was counted ten times or more. The V and J genes are TRBV29-1 and TRBJ2-5, with TRBD1 as a possible D gene (6 bases). The germline V gene encodes CDR1 SQVTM and CDR2 ANQGSEA. This CDR3 has 14 residues. Trimming took 3 bases from V and 0 from J, leaving 11 bases between them. CDR3 coding DNA: TGCAGCGTTGAGGGACACACGTACCAAGAGACCCAGTACTTC. Its protein is CSVEGHTYQETQYF.

This clonotype was counted between two and nine times. A read error may account for a junction end that differs from germline. The chain uses TRBV5-1 and TRBJ2-5; perhaps TRBD1 as D (5 bases). Germline CDR1 SGHRS, CDR2 YFSETQ. The CDR3 is 15 residues long. This CDR3 reads CASCFVDRIQETQYF. CDR3 DNA: TGCGCCAGCTGCTTTGTTGACAGAATCCAAGAGACCCAGTACTTC.

For this clonotype: At one end the junction does not follow the germline gene, possibly because of a read error. The chain recombines TRBV10-1 with TRBJ2-1; D is unresolved. The germline V gene has CDR1 WNHNN and CDR2 SYGVQD (reference sequence). This CDR3 spans 11 amino acids. For the CDR3, the DNA is TGCGCCAGCAGTGAGTCGGTTCTCCTTCATTTC. It translates to CASSESVLLHF.

This chain uses TRBV7-7 with TRBJ2-2, with D tentatively TRBD1 (5 bases). The V gene's germline CDR1 is SSHAT and CDR2 FNYEAQ (reference sequence). Trimming removed 6 bases from V and 0 bases from J, with 11 bases in between. This CDR3 is built from 15 residues. CDR3 DNA sequence: TGTGCCAGCAGACTCAGGGCCACGAACACCGGGGAGCTGTTTTTT. This gives the protein CASRLRATNTGELFF.

This clonotype turned up a few times. V and J are TRBV4-2 and TRBJ2-2; 10 nucleotides align to TRBD2. Unmatched junction bases numbered 15, after V lost 0 bases and J lost 5 bases. Germline V gene data show CDR1 as LGHNA and CDR2 as YNFKEQ. The CDR3 is 20 amino acids. The DNA of the CDR3 is TGTGCCAGCAGCCAAGAAGCCCTAGCGGGAGTCGGAATACGGACCGGGGAGCTGTTTTTT. It codes for CASSQEALAGVGIRTGELFF.

This clonotype was found a few times. The rearrangement links TRBV7-8 to TRBJ1-4, with 7 bases fitting TRBD1. The germline V gene has CDR1 SGHVS and CDR2 FQNEAQ. This CDR3 is built from 16 residues. V shed 3 bases, J shed 4 bases, and the junction held 8 bases outside the gene matches. CDR3 amino acids: CASSLEDRALNEKLFF. The CDR3 nucleotides read TGTGCCAGCAGCTTGGAAGACAGGGCCCTTAATGAAAAACTGTTTTTT.

This clonotype was observed at least ten times. This sequence joins TRBV20-1 and TRBJ2-4; TRBD2 matches at 12 bases. The germline V gene encodes CDR1 DFQATT and CDR2 SNEGSKA (reference sequence). The V segment lost 4 bases and the J segment 12 bases; nucleotides outside the gene matches: 7. The CDR3 is 13 residues long. The CDR3 sequence: CSATRTSGNGQYF. CDR3 in DNA: TGCAGTGCTACGCGGACTAGCGGGAATGGTCAGTACTTC.

Comments on this clonotype: This sequence may be a read error, since a much larger clone differs from it by one base. Written as DNA, the CDR3 is TGTGCCAGCAGTCGCGGGACAGGGGCTGCTACACTGTTTTTT. Protein sequence: CASSRGTGAATLFF. The genes are TRBV2 and TRBJ1-4, with 10 bases lining up with TRBD1. V lost 5 bases, J lost 13 bases, and 10 bases stayed unmatched. The CDR3 has 14 residues. Germline V gives CDR1 SNHLY, CDR2 FYNNEI.

The rearrangement links TRBV30 to TRBJ1-6; TRBD1 is a possible D gene (5 bases). Germline CDR1 and CDR2: GTSNPN and SVGIG (reference sequence). CDR3 length: 14 amino acids. The germline V and J ends were trimmed by 7 bases and 8 bases, with 18 bases remaining between them. The CDR3 bases are TGTGCCTCGGATAACCGGTTGGGGGATTCACCCCTCCACTTT. This gives the protein CASDNRLGDSPLHF.

The chain carries TRBV6-5 and TRBJ2-6; D gene ambiguous. Germline V CDR1 and CDR2: MNHEY, SVGAGI. Trimming took 2 bases from V and 0 from J, leaving 8 bases between them. The CDR3 is 16 amino acids. The DNA of the CDR3 is TGTGCCAGCAGTTACGGCAGCCTCTCTGGGGCCAACGTCCTGACTTTC. Translating it yields CASSYGSLSGANVLTF.

This clonotype occurred many times. The J gene is TRBJ2-7, the V gene TRBV11-1; D gene unclear. Germline V gives CDR1 SGHAT, CDR2 FQDESV (reference sequence). The CDR3 length is 13 residues. V was clipped by 5 bases and J by 1 base, with 9 bases between them. Here the CDR3 DNA reads TGTGCCAGCAGCCGCTCTAAGTCCTACGAGCAGTACTTC. Translation gives CASSRSKSYEQYF.

This clonotype showed up many times. This chain links TRBV20-1 with TRBJ2-7; 10 nucleotides agree with TRBD1. The V and J ends lost 3 bases and 2 bases, in that order; junction bases with no gene match: 4. The CDR3 length is 14 residues. Germline values: CDR1 DFQATT, CDR2 SNEGSKA (reference sequence). This CDR3 reads CSASHGQGAYEQYF. CDR3 coding DNA: TGCAGTGCTAGTCATGGACAGGGGGCCTACGAGCAGTACTTC.

This clonotype occurred many times. The chain is built from TRBV6-1 and TRBJ2-1, with TRBD2 matching over 8 bases. Germline V gene sequence: CDR1 MNHNS, CDR2 SASEGT. Trimming removed 6 bases from V and 6 bases from J; junction bases left unmatched: 4. The CDR3 extends over 13 amino acids. The CDR3 bases are TGTGCCAGCAGCCGCGGGAGGTCCAATGAGCAGTTCTTC. Amino acids: CASSRGRSNEQFF.

The rearrangement uses TRBV20-1 and TRBJ2-7; 11 bases align to TRBD2. CDR1 DFQATT and CDR2 SNEGSKA come from the germline V gene (reference sequence). The CDR3 has 16 amino acids. J was trimmed by 0 bases and V by 5 bases; bases with no gene match: 9. Here the CDR3 DNA reads TGCAGTGCTTGGACTAGCGGGTCCATGTCCTCCTACGAGCAGTACTTC. Residues: CSAWTSGSMSSYEQYF.

This clonotype occurred many times. Written as DNA, the CDR3 is TGTGCCAGCAGTGATATGGAGGGGACAGGGGGAAAAGCGCAGTACTTC. Translating gives CASSDMEGTGGKAQYF. The V gene is TRBV6-1, the J gene TRBJ2-7; 11 positions agree with TRBD1. Germline V gives CDR1 MNHNS, CDR2 SASEGT. The CDR3 length is 16 residues. Trimming removed 3 bases from V and 9 bases from J; junction bases left unmatched: 13.

This clonotype was picked up many times. This rearrangement joins TRBV12-3 or TRBV12-4 to TRBJ2-7; D remains unclear. The V end lost 6 bases, the J end lost 4 bases, and 10 bases lay between the germline ends. This CDR3 comprises 12 residues. CDR3 sequence reads: CASRGGAYEQYF. The CDR3 DNA reads TGTGCCAGCAGGGGCGGAGCGTACGAGCAGTACTTC.

V usage is TRBV29-1 and J usage is TRBJ1-5, with TRBD1 identical over 8 bases. There are 14 residues in the CDR3. In germline, CDR1 is SQVTM, CDR2 ANQGSEA. With 7 bases clipped from V and 0 bases from J, the junction kept 5 bases outside the gene matches. CDR3: CSAWTGNSNQPQHF. For the CDR3, the DNA is TGCAGCGCCTGGACAGGGAATAGCAATCAGCCCCAGCATTTT.

The CDR3 spells CASSSKSDTGELFF. The DNA for the CDR3 is TGTGCCAGCAGCTCAAAATCTGATACCGGGGAGCTGTTTTTT. The chain has TRBV7-3 and TRBJ2-2, with D unclear. The length of the CDR3 is 14 residues. CDR1 SGHTA and CDR2 FQGTGA come from the germline V gene. V gave up 4 bases and J gave up 5 bases, with 11 bases separating them. Together with reference TRBV7-3 and TRBJ2-2, the CDR3 gives the full variable domain: GAGVSQTPSNKVTEKGKYVELRCDPISGHTALYWYRQSLGQGPEFLIYFQGTGAADDSGLPNDRFFAVRPEGSVSTLKIQRTERGDSAVYLCASSSKSDTGELFFGEGSRLTVL.

The chain recombines TRBV20-1 with TRBJ2-7; 12 bases fit TRBD2. This CDR3 comprises 14 residues. CDR1 DFQATT and CDR2 SNEGSKA come from the germline V gene (reference sequence). V shed 5 bases, J shed 7 bases, and the junction held 9 bases outside the gene matches. The CDR3 loop is CSALWTSGTPEQYF. The CDR3 DNA is TGCAGTGCTCTTTGGACTAGCGGGACCCCAGAGCAGTACTTC.

This clonotype was seen a few times. The chain combines TRBV11-2 with TRBJ2-3; the D is unclear. Germline CDR1 reads SGHAT; CDR2 reads FQNNGV. Trimming removed 0 bases at V and 8 bases at J, with 6 bases between. This CDR3 contains 12 residues. Written as DNA, the CDR3 is TGTGCCAGCAGCTTAGATCCGAGTACGCAGTATTTT. Translation gives CASSLDPSTQYF.

This clonotype was counted a few times. J is TRBJ2-4 and V is TRBV30; no clear D gene. V gave up 4 bases and J gave up 0 bases, with 10 bases separating them. Germline loops: CDR1 GTSNPN, CDR2 SVGIG (reference sequence). The CDR3 spans 14 residues. The CDR3 region is CAWTRELAKNIQYF. CDR3 DNA: TGTGCCTGGACCCGAGAACTAGCCAAAAACATTCAGTACTTC.

There are many counts of this clonotype. The chain joins TRBV5-1 to TRBJ2-5, with TRBD2 identical over 7 bases. Trimming cost V 1 base and J 2 bases; bases outside gene matches: 2. The germline CDR1 and CDR2 sequences are SGHRS and YFSETQ. This CDR3 has 14 amino acids. This CDR3 reads CASSLTSAQETQYF. The CDR3 DNA follows: TGCGCCAGCAGCTTGACTAGCGCACAAGAGACCCAGTACTTC.